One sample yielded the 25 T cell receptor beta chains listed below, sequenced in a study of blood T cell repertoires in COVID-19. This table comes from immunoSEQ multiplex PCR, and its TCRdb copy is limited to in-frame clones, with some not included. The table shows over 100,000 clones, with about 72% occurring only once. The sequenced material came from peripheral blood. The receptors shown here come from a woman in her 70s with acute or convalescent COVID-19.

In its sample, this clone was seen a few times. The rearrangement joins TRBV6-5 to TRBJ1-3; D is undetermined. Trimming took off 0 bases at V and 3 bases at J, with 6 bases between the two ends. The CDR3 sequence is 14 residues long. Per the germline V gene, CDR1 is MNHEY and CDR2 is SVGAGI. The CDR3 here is CASSYSAVGNTIYF. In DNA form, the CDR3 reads TGTGCCAGCAGTTACTCGGCAGTTGGAAACACCATATATTTT.

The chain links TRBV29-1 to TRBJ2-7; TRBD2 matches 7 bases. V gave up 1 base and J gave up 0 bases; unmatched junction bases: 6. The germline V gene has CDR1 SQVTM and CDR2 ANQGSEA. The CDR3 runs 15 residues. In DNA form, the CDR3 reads TGCAGCGTTGAAGCCGGGACTACCGACTCCTACGAGCAGTACTTC. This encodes CSVEAGTTDSYEQYF.

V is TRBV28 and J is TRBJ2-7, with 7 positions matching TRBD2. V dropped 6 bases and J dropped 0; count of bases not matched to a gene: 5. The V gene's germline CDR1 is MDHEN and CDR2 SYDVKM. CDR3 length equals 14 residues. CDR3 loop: CASSLERDSYEQYF. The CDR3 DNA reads TGTGCCAGCAGCTTGGAGCGGGACTCCTACGAGCAGTACTTC.

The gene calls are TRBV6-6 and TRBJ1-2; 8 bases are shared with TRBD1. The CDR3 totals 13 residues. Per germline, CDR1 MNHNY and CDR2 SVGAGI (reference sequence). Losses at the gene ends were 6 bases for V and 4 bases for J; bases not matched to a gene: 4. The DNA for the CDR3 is TGTGCCAGCAGCAAGGACAGGGCCTATGGCTACACCTTC. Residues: CASSKDRAYGYTF.

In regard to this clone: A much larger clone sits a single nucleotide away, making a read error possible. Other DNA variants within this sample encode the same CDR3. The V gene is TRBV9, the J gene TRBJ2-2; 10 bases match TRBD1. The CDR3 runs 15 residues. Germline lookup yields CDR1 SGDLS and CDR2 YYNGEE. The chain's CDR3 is CASSVEGQGSGELFF. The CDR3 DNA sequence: TGTGCCAGCAGCGTAGAGGGACAGGGGTCCGGGGAGCTATTTTTT. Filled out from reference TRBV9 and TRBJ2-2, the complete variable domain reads DSGVTQTPKHLITATGQRVTLRCSPRSGDLSVYWYQQSLDQGLQFLIQYYNGEERAKGNILERFSAQQFPDLHSELNLSSLELGDSALYFCASSVEGQGSGELFFGEGSRLTVL.

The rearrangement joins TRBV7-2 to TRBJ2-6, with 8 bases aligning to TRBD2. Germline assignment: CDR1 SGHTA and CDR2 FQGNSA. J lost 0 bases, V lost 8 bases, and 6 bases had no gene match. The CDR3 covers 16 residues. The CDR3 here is CASGRREGSGANVLTF. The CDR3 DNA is TGTGCCAGCGGCCGTCGGGAGGGCTCTGGGGCCAACGTCCTGACTTTC.

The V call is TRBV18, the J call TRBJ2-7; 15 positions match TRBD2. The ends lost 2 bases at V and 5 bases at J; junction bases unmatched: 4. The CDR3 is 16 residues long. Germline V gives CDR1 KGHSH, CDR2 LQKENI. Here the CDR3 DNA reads TGTGCCAGCTCACCAAGGACTAGCGGGAGGGCCGACGAGCAGTACTTC. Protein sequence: CASSPRTSGRADEQYF.

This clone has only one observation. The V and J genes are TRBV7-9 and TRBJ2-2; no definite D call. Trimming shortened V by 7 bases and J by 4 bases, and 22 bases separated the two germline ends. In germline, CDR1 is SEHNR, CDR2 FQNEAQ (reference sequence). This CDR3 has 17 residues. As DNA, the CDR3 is TGTGCCAGCACCCCCCTGGCCTCATCTGCGGCCACCGGGGAGCTGTTTTTT. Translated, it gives CASTPLASSAATGELFF.

CDR3 sequence: CASSTGFGNNSPLHF. For the CDR3, the DNA is TGTGCCAGCTCGACAGGGTTTGGGAATAATTCACCCCTCCACTTT. The genes are TRBV28 and TRBJ1-6; TRBD1 agrees at 7 bases. From germline, CDR1 is MDHEN and CDR2 SYDVKM. V lost 8 bases and J lost 5; bases outside the gene matches: 9. This CDR3 region has 15 residues.

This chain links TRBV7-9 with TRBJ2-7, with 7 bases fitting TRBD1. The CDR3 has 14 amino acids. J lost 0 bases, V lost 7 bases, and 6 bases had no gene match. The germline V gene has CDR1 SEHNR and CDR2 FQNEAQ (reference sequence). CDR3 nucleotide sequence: TGTGCCAGCAACCGGGACAGCGTCTCCTACGAGCAGTACTTC. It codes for CASNRDSVSYEQYF.

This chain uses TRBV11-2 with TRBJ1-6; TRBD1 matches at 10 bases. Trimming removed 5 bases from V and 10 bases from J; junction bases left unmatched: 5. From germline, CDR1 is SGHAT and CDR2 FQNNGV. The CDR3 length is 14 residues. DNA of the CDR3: TGTGCCAGCAGCACCGGGGGACAGGGGTCACCCCTCCACTTT. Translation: CASSTGGQGSPLHF.

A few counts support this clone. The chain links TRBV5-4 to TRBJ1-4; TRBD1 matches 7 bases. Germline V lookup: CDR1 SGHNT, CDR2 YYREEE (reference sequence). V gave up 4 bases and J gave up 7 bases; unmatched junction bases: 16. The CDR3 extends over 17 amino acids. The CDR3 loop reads CASSTQKTGERGEKLFF. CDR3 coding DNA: TGTGCCAGCAGCACCCAAAAAACAGGGGAAAGAGGTGAAAAACTGTTTTTT.

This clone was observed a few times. The CDR3 DNA follows: TGTGCCAGCAGCGAAAACGGGGGGTACAATGAAAAACTGTTTTTT. As protein: CASSENGGYNEKLFF. The gene calls are TRBV2 and TRBJ1-4, with a tentative D call TRBD1 (5 bases). Germline V gives CDR1 SNHLY, CDR2 FYNNEI. V lost 6 bases to trimming and J lost 5 bases, with 16 bases between them. This CDR3 contains 15 residues.

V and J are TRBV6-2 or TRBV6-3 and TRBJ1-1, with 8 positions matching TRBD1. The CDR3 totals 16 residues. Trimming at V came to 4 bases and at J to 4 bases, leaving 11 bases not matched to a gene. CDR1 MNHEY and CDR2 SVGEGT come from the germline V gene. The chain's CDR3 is CASSFSPTGGGTEAFF. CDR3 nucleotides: TGTGCCAGCAGTTTCTCTCCTACAGGGGGTGGCACTGAAGCTTTCTTT.

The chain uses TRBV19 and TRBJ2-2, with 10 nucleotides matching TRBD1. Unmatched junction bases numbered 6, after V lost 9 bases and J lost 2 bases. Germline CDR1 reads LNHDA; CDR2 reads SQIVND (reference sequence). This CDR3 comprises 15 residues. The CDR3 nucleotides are TGTGCCAGACGCTGGGACAGGGGAAACACCGGGGAGCTGTTTTTT. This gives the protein CARRWDRGNTGELFF.

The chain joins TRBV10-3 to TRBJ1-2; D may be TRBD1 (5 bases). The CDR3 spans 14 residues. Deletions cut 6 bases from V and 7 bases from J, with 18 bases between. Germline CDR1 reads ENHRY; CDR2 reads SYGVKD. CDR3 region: CAISGTERRGGYTF. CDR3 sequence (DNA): TGTGCCATCAGCGGGACGGAGAGGCGGGGTGGCTACACCTTC.

CDR3 coding DNA: TGTGCCAGCTCACCACTTCGGCGGGAAAATGAGCAGTTCTTC. It translates to CASSPLRRENEQFF. This chain links TRBV18 with TRBJ2-1, with D possibly TRBD2 on 6 matching bases. The V end was cut by 1 base, the J end by 7 bases, with 11 bases between. Per the germline V gene, CDR1 is KGHSH and CDR2 is LQKENI. The CDR3 loop spans 14 amino acids.

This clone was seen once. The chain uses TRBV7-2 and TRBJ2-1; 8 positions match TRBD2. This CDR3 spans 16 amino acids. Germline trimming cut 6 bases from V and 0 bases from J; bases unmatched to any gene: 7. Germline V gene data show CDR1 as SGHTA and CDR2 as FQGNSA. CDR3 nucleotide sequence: TGTGCCAGCAGGACGGGGGGGACGAGCTCCTACAATGAGCAGTTCTTC. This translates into CASRTGGTSSYNEQFF.

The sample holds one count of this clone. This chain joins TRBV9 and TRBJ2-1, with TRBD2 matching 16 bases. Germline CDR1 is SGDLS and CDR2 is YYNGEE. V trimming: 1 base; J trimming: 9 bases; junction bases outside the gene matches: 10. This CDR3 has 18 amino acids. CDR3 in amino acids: CASSVRSGTSGGAGEQFF. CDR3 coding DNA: TGTGCCAGCAGCGTACGATCCGGGACTAGCGGGGGGGCCGGTGAGCAGTTCTTC.

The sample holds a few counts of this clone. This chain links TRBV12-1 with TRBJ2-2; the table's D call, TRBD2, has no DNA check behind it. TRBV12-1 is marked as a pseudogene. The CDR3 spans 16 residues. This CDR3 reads CASSSGDIAGPGELFF. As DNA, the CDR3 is TGTGCCAGCAGCTCCGGGGATATAGCGGGCCCCGGGGAGCTGTTTTTT.

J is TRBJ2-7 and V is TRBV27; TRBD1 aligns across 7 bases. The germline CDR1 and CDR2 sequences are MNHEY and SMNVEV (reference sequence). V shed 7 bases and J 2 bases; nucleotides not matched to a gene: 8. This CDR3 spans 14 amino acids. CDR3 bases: TGTGCCAGCACTTCAGGGGGAGTCCCCTACGAGCAGTACTTC. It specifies CASTSGGVPYEQYF.

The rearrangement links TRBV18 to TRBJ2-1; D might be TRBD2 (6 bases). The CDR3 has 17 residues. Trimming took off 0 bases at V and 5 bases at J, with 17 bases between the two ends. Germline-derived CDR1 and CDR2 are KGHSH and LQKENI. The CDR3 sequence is CASSPPNSGRTHNEQFF. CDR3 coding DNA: TGTGCCAGCTCACCACCGAATAGCGGCCGGACTCACAATGAGCAGTTCTTC. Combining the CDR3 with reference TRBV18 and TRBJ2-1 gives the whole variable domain NAGVMQNPRHLVRRRGQEARLRCSPMKGHSHVYWYRQLPEEGLKFMVYLQKENIIDESGMPKERFSAEFPKEGPSILRIQQVVRGDSAAYFCASSPPNSGRTHNEQFFGPGTRLTVL.

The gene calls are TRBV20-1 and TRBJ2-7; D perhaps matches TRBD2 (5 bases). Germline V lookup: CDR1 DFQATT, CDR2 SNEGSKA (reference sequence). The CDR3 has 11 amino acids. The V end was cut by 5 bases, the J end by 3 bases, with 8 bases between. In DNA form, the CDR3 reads TGCAGTGCTGAAAGCGGCTACGAGCAGTACTTC. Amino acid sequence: CSAESGYEQYF.

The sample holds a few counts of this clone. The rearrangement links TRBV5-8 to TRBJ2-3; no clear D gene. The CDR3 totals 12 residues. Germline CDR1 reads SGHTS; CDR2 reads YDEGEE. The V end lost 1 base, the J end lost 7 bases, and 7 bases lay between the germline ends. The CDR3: CASSLQTNTQYF. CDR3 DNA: TGTGCCAGCAGCTTGCAAACAAATACGCAGTATTTT.

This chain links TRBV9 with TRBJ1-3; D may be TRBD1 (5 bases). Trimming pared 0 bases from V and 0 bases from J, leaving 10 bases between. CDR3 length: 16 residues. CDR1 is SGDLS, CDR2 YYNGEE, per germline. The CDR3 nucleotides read TGTGCCAGCAGCGTAGGTGCAGGACACTCTGGAAACACCATATATTTT. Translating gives CASSVGAGHSGNTIYF.